This T cell receptor (beta chain) came from a study of blood T cell repertoires in COVID-19. On the study more broadly: Researchers got acute and convalescent COVID-19 samples from the United States, Italy and Spain. PBMCs, B-cell-depleted T cells, or T cells provided the cDNA or gDNA that made up the material.

Germline lookup yields CDR1 MNHNY and CDR2 SVGAGI (reference sequence). V lost 6 bases to trimming and J lost 0 bases; unmatched junction nucleotides: 23. This CDR3 has 22 amino acids. Original processing notes: Cell counts per sample came from amplifying reference gene primers. Repertoires were generated with immunoSEQ multiplex PCR, while TCRdb's copy carries only in-frame clones and drops some. V and J calls and clone size are those listed in that table; D and trimming were worked out from the DNA. The table records roughly 70,000 clones, 80% of them present only once. The receptor was derived from a man aged 65-85 years who had recovered from COVID-19. The sequencing input was peripheral blood. The genes are TRBV6-6 and TRBJ2-4; TRBD2 matches at 10 bases. Written as DNA, the CDR3 is TGTGCCAGCAGCTCAACATTAGCGGGAGGACGCGGTGCCCCGTTAGCCAAAAACATTCAGTACTTC. Its protein product is CASSSTLAGGRGAPLAKNIQYF.